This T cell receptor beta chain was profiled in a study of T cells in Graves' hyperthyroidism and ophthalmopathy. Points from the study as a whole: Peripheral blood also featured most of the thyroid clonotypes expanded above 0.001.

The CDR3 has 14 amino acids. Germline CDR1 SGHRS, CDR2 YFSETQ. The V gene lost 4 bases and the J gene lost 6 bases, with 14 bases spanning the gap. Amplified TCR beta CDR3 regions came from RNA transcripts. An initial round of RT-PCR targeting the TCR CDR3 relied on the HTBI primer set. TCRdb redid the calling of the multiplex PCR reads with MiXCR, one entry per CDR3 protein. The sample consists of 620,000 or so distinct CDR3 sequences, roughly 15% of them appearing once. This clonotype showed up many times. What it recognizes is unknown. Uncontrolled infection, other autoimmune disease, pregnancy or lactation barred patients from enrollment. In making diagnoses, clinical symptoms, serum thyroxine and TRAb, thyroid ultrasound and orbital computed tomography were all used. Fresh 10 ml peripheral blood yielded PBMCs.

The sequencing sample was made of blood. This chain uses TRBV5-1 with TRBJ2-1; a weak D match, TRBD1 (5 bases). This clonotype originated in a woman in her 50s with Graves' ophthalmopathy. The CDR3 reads CASSPVGQFNEQFF. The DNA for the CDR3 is TGCGCCAGCAGCCCAGTTGGACAATTCAATGAGCAGTTCTTC.